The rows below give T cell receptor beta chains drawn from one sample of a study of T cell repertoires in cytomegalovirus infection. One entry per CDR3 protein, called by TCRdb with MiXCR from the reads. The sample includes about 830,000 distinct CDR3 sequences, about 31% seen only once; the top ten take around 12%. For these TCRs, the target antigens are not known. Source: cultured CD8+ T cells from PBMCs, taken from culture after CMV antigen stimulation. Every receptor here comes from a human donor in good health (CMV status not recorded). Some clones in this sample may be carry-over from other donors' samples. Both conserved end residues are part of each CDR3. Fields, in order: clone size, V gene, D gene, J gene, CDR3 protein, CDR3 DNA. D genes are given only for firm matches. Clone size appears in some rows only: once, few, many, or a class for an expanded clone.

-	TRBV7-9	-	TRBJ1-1	CASAPSLLAEAFF	TGTGCCAGCGCCCCGTCGCTGTTGGCTGAAGCTTTCTTT
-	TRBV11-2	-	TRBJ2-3	CASSPGRRGREDTQYF	TGTGCCAGCAGCCCCGGCCGGCGGGGGCGGGAAGATACGCAGTATTTT
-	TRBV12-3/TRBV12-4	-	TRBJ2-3	CASSFRPLAGSTDTQYF	TGTGCCAGCAGTTTCAGGCCCCTGGCGGGGAGCACAGATACGCAGTATTTT
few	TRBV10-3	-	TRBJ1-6	CATKESYNSPLHF	TGTGCCACTAAGGAATCCTATAATTCACCCCTCCACTTT
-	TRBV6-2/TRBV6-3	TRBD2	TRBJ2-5	CVSNEAGGVQETQYF	TGTGTCAGCAACGAAGCGGGGGGAGTCCAAGAGACCCAGTACTTC
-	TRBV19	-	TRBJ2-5	CASSIGAVYELETQYF	TGTGCCAGTAGTATCGGCGCCGTTTACGAGCTGGAGACCCAGTACTTC
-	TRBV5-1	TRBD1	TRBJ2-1	CASGDFTGGFYNEQFF	TGCGCCAGCGGGGACTTTACAGGGGGATTCTACAATGAGCAGTTCTTC
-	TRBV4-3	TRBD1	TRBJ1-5	CASSQDRRGHQPQHF	TGCGCCAGCAGCCAAGATAGGAGGGGGCATCAGCCCCAGCATTTT
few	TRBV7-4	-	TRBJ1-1	CASSSTGFLEAFF	TGTGCCAGCAGCTCAACAGGGTTTCTTGAAGCTTTCTTT
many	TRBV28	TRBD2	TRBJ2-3	CASSGLWGRVAHTQYF	TGTGCCAGCAGTGGGTTGTGGGGGAGGGTGGCGCATACGCAGTATTTT
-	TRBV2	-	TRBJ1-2	CASNSGPFRQDGYTF	TGTGCCAGCAATTCCGGACCCTTCCGGCAGGATGGCTACACCTTC
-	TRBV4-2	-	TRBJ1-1	CASSQRQVVGARKTNTEAFF	TGTGCCAGCAGCCAAAGGCAGGTCGTCGGGGCCCGAAAGACGAACACTGAAGCTTTCTTT
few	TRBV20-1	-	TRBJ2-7	CSARDSSRSYEQYF	TGCAGTGCTAGGGACTCCTCACGCTCCTACGAGCAGTACTTC
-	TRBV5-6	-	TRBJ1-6	CASSGDSYNSPLHF	TGTGCCAGCAGTGGAGACTCCTATAATTCACCCCTCCACTTT
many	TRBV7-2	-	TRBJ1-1	CASSLAGYTEAFF	TGTGCCAGCAGCTTAGCGGGGTACACTGAAGCTTTCTTT
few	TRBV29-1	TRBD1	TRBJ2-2	CSAQGQGGKVTGELFF	TGCAGCGCTCAGGGACAGGGGGGAAAAGTTACCGGGGAGCTGTTTTTT
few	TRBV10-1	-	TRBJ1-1	CASSESTRGPKYF	TGCGCCAGCAGTGAGTCGACTCGGGGACCGAAATACTTT
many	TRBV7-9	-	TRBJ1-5	CASSLNFNQPQHF	TGTGCCAGCAGCTTAAACTTCAATCAGCCCCAGCATTTT
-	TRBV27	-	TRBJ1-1	CASRKGGLNTEAFF	TGTGCCAGCAGGAAAGGAGGATTGAACACTGAAGCTTTCTTT
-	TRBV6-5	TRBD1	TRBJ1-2	CASSYAGQADYGYTF	TGTGCCAGCAGTTACGCTGGACAGGCAGACTATGGCTACACCTTC
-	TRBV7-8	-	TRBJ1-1	CASSLHKGGNGAEAFF	TGTGCCAGCAGCCTTCATAAAGGGGGAAATGGCGCTGAAGCTTTCTTT
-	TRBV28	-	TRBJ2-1	CTSSYPKQGGRYNEQFF	TGTACCAGCAGTTATCCAAAGCAGGGGGGGCGGTACAATGAGCAGTTCTTC
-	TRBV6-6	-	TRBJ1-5	CASRISGQGLNQPQHF	TGTGCCAGCAGAATAAGTGGTCAGGGGTTGAATCAGCCCCAGCATTTT
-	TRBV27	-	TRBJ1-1	CASTTGLMNTEAFF	TGTGCCAGCACTACCGGGCTCATGAACACTGAAGCTTTCTTT
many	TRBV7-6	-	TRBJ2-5	CASSPNPGYQETQYF	TGTGCCAGCAGCCCTAATCCGGGCTACCAAGAGACCCAGTACTTC
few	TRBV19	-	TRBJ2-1	CASGDSPSSYNEQFF	TGTGCCAGTGGAGACAGCCCGAGCTCCTACAATGAGCAGTTCTTC
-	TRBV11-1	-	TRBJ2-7	CASSLEGDAYEQYF	TGTGCCAGCAGCTTAGAGGGGGACGCCTACGAGCAGTACTTC
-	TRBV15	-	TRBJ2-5	CATSRELWQDQETQYF	TGTGCCACCAGCAGAGAATTGTGGCAGGACCAAGAGACCCAGTACTTC
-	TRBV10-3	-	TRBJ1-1	CAISESGGGSEAFF	TGTGCCATCAGTGAGTCGGGCGGGGGTTCTGAAGCTTTCTTT
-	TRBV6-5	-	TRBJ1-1	CASSAQGPMNTEAFF	TGTGCCAGCAGTGCACAGGGCCCGATGAACACTGAAGCTTTCTTT
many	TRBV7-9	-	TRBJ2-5	CASSPTGYQETQYF	TGTGCCAGCAGCCCTACAGGGTACCAAGAGACCCAGTACTTC
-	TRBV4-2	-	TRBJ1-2	CASSQTPDGGTNYGYTF	TGTGCCAGCAGCCAGACGCCGGACGGGGGAACTAACTATGGCTACACCTTC
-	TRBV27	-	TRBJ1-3	CASTDLRNTIYF	TGTGCCAGCACGGATCTGCGGAACACCATATATTTT